This T cell receptor beta chain is drawn from a study of T cells after yellow fever vaccination. In the study overall: The SMART-Seq v4 Ultra Low Input method served to prepare the low-cell-number fractions.

Study-level results: It was a weaker secondary response, yet one that peaked faster, at day 5 versus 15. Overlap between CD4 and CD8 compartments was detected for a small share of clonotypes.

TCRdb re-analysed the 5' RACE reads in MiXCR, keeping a single row per CDR3 protein. The profile shows roughly 30,000 distinct CDR3 sequences, approximately 10% of them singletons. CDR3 size: 19 residues. CDR1 LNHNV and CDR2 YYDKDF come from the germline V gene (reference sequence). The sample holds many counts of this clonotype. The junction does not match germline at one end; this may be a read error. The sequence derives from a man aged 18 to 35 who received the YFV17D yellow fever vaccine. Sequenced here: PBMCs, either bulk or a sorted T-cell subset (CD4+, CD8+, memory, or dextramer-sorted; not recorded which), sampled roughly 15 days after the first yellow fever vaccination. The chain couples TRBV15 to TRBJ2-2, with 8 positions matching TRBD1. This CDR3 reads CATSREGQGADSKTGELFF. CDR3 in DNA: TGTGCCACCAGCAGAGAAGGGCAGGGGGCAGATTCGAAAACCGGGGAGCTGTTTTTT.